This T cell receptor beta chain stems from a study of blood T cell repertoires in COVID-19. The protocol was immunoSEQ multiplex PCR, while the TCRdb copy is restricted to in-frame clones and leaves out a portion. The profile shows a few hundred thousand clones, more than 75% of them singletons. The CDR3 is 15 amino acids. The V end was cut by 0 bases, the J end by 2 bases, with 8 bases between. Germline CDR1 is LGHNA and CDR2 is YSLEER. Recruitment covered 25 or so US areas and drew participants whose ages spanned roughly 18 to 89 years. Donors in Cohort 3 counted as recovered after two negative PCRs, clearance, or symptom resolution.

This clonotype was sampled from a woman aged 18 to 35 who had recovered from COVID-19. This rearrangement joins TRBV4-3 to TRBJ2-1; no reliable D call. The sample consisted of PBMCs or T cells enriched from blood (not recorded which). The CDR3 DNA sequence: TGCGCCAGCAGCCAAGATATAACAGCCTACAATGAGCAGTTCTTC. Protein: CASSQDITAYNEQFF.